These 8 T cell receptor beta chains came from one sample sequenced in a study of human T cells and chemical hapten exposure. From the RACE reads, TCRdb called clonotypes with MiXCR, one entry per CDR3 protein. The sample lists roughly 34,000 distinct CDR3 sequences, 5% to 7% occurring once. Time point described: patch test 1, 2 weeks after DPC sensitization. Specified treatment: therapeutic diphenylcyclopropenone sensitization with weekly scalp DPC. The template was total RNA from unfractionated whole blood. Sequencing used whole blood, obtained in connection with sensitization to the hapten diphenylcyclopropenone (DPC). The receptors derive from a woman between 25 and 40 years old with alopecia areata. Some clones in this sample may be carry-over from other donors' samples.

Ten or more counts support this clonotype. This sequence joins TRBV6-6 and TRBJ1-1, with D uncertain. This CDR3 spans 14 amino acids. Germline values: CDR1 MNHNY, CDR2 SVGAGI (reference sequence). V lost 2 bases, J lost 2 bases, and 9 bases lay in between. The CDR3 nucleotides are TGTGCCAGCAGTTACGGGCAGGATAACACTGAAGCTTTCTTT. It is translated as CASSYGQDNTEAFF.

This clonotype was detected a few times. V usage is TRBV6-2 or TRBV6-3 and J usage is TRBJ1-6; D not resolved. CDR1 and CDR2 from the germline V gene are MNHEY and SVGEGT. The V and J ends lost 5 bases and 7 bases respectively, with 18 bases between them. CDR3 length equals 16 residues. CDR3 bases: TGTGCCAGCAGTACCGACGTCCGGGGTCGGAATTCACCCCTCCACTTT. Amino acid sequence: CASSTDVRGRNSPLHF.

This clonotype was counted many times. The gene calls are TRBV10-3 and TRBJ2-3; D not resolved. V was trimmed by 0 bases and J by 0 bases, leaving 13 bases between them. The germline V gene encodes CDR1 ENHRY and CDR2 SYGVKD. CDR3 length: 17 amino acids. DNA of the CDR3: TGTGCCATCAGTGAGTCACCAGGAGTAGCTAGCACAGATACGCAGTATTTT. Translation gives CAISESPGVASTDTQYF.

V and J are TRBV4-3 and TRBJ2-7, with D possibly TRBD1 on 6 matching bases. Germline values: CDR1 LGHNA, CDR2 YSLEER. The ends were cut back, 0 bases at V and 4 bases at J, with 13 bases in the middle. The CDR3 has 15 amino acids. The CDR3 is CASSQDVDRAYEQYF. CDR3 nucleotides: TGCGCCAGCAGCCAAGATGTGGACAGAGCTTACGAGCAGTACTTC.

The chain couples TRBV5-4 to TRBJ1-1; TRBD1 might be the D (5 bases). CDR3 length: 14 residues. V lost 0 bases, J lost 11 bases, and 17 bases lay in between. CDR1 and CDR2 (germline): SGHNT, YYREEE (reference sequence). The CDR3 sequence is CASSLGRGQIPAFF. The CDR3, as DNA: TGTGCCAGCAGCTTGGGCCGTGGACAAATCCCGGCTTTCTTT.

This clonotype has a handful of counts. The gene calls are TRBV9 and TRBJ2-2; D remains ambiguous. The CDR3 totals 12 residues. The germline CDR1 and CDR2 sequences are SGDLS and YYNGEE. V was shortened by 3 bases and J by 7 bases, with 7 bases between the two germline ends. CDR3 in DNA: TGTGCCAGCAGCGGGAATCGCGGGGAGCTGTTTTTT. Translating it yields CASSGNRGELFF. Using reference TRBV9 and TRBJ2-2 for the parts outside the CDR3, the full variable domain is DSGVTQTPKHLITATGQRVTLRCSPRSGDLSVYWYQQSLDQGLQFLIQYYNGEERAKGNILERFSAQQFPDLHSELNLSSLELGDSALYFCASSGNRGELFFGEGSRLTVL.

This clonotype showed up just a few times. A read error may account for a junction end that differs from germline. The chain uses TRBV6-5 and TRBJ2-7; TRBD1 matches 9 bases. Germline V gene sequence: CDR1 MNHEY, CDR2 SVGAGI. The CDR3 totals 14 residues. DNA of the CDR3: TGTGTCAGCAGTCCGGGACAGGGTGTCTACGAGCAGTACTTC. Translation gives CVSSPGQGVYEQYF.

The chain recombines TRBV3-1 with TRBJ2-7; D remains ambiguous. CDR3 length: 12 residues. Trimming cost V 4 bases and J 3 bases, with 7 bases left between them. Looked up from germline, CDR1 is LGHDT and CDR2 is YNNKEL (reference sequence). CDR3 coding DNA: TGTGCCAGCAGCCGGAACATCTACGAGCAGTACTTC. It encodes CASSRNIYEQYF.